Listed below are T cell receptor beta chains from one sample, sequenced in a study of T cells in localized non-small cell lung cancer. Assay: immunoSEQ multiplex PCR; the TCRdb copy retains only in-frame clones and omits some. The sample lists tens of thousands of clones, around 86% occurring once. The specimen comprised peripheral blood, sampled before any cancer treatment. All receptors derive from a male donor aged 60 or over with stage III squamous cell lung carcinoma. Both conserved end residues are part of each CDR3. A D gene is named only where the DNA matches it firmly. Where a row states a size, it is once, few, many or the class of an expanded clone; other rows omit it.

14	TRBJ2-1	TRBV27	.	TRBD1	CASSLGTGFHEQFF	TGTGCCAGCAGTTTAGGGACAGGGTTCCATGAGCAGTTCTTC
16	TRBJ2-2	TRBV5-4	.	TRBD2	CASSLAAGGHGGELFF	TGTGCCAGCAGCTTAGCGGCGGGAGGCCATGGCGGGGAGCTGTTTTTT
15	TRBJ2-7	TRBV7-9	.	TRBD1	CASSLAGTVSYEQYF	TGTGCCAGCAGCTTAGCCGGGACAGTCTCCTACGAGCAGTACTTC
17	TRBJ2-1	TRBV5-1	.	TRBD2	CASSSRRTSGVYNEQFF	TGCGCCAGCAGCTCCAGACGGACTAGCGGGGTCTACAATGAGCAGTTCTTC
20	TRBJ2-1	TRBV9	.	TRBD2	CASSVGGPGLAGLSYNEQFF	TGTGCCAGCAGCGTTGGGGGACCGGGACTAGCGGGACTGTCCTACAATGAGCAGTTCTTC
13	TRBJ2-5	TRBV7-7	.	.	CASSLQYQETQYF	TGTGCCAGCAGCTTACAGTACCAAGAGACCCAGTACTTC
15	TRBJ2-1	TRBV5-4	.	.	CASSRGGPNYNEQFF	TGTGCCAGCAGCCGAGGGGGGCCCAACTACAATGAGCAGTTCTTC
15	TRBJ2-1	TRBV5-5	once	TRBD2	CASSPLAGGYNEQFF	TGTGCCAGCAGCCCTCTAGCGGGGGGTTACAATGAGCAGTTCTTC
14	TRBJ2-7	TRBV18	once	TRBD1	CASSPSDRSHEQYF	TGTGCCAGCTCACCATCGGACAGGTCCCACGAGCAGTACTTC
15	TRBJ1-1	TRBV25-1	few	TRBD1	CASTGPGQGITEAFF	TGTGCCAGCACAGGGCCGGGACAGGGGATCACTGAAGCTTTCTTT
14	TRBJ1-1	TRBV28	.	TRBD1	CATRDSFTNTEAFF	TGTGCCACCCGGGACAGTTTTACGAACACTGAAGCTTTCTTT
13	TRBJ2-5	TRBV5-4	.	.	CASSPIAEETQYF	TGTGCCAGCAGCCCCATCGCCGAAGAGACCCAGTACTTC
13	TRBJ1-6	TRBV6-5	.	.	CASRTVAGSPLHF	TGTGCCAGCAGAACAGTAGCGGGGTCACCCCTCCACTTT
16	TRBJ1-2	TRBV19	.	.	CASSIQAGSNRGGYTF	TGTGCCAGTAGTATACAAGCGGGCTCAAACCGGGGTGGCTACACCTTC
19	TRBJ2-1	TRBV27	.	TRBD2	CASSLQRGGLHQSYNEQFF	TGTGCCAGCAGTTTACAGCGGGGGGGCCTTCATCAGTCCTACAATGAGCAGTTCTTC
15	TRBJ1-1	TRBV6-1	.	TRBD1	CASREAGGAYTEAFF	TGTGCCAGCAGGGAAGCAGGGGGCGCTTACACTGAAGCTTTCTTT
16	TRBJ2-2	TRBV5-1	.	TRBD1	CASSRPETGEAGELFF	TGCGCCAGCAGCCGACCCGAGACAGGGGAGGCCGGGGAGCTGTTTTTT
13	TRBJ2-7	TRBV4-2	.	.	CASSQAVSNEQYF	TGTGCCAGCAGCCAAGCAGTAAGCAACGAGCAGTACTTC
13	TRBJ2-7	TRBV11-2	.	.	CASSLESTPEQYF	TGTGCCAGCAGCTTAGAGTCGACTCCCGAGCAGTACTTC
16	TRBJ2-5	TRBV14	.	TRBD2	CASSFWTSGNQETQYF	TGTGCCAGCAGCTTTTGGACTAGCGGCAACCAAGAGACCCAGTACTTC
12	TRBJ2-7	TRBV30	.	.	CAWSTTFYEQYF	TGTGCCTGGAGTACGACGTTCTACGAGCAGTACTTC
17	TRBJ1-4	TRBV27	.	.	CASSLYREGRRNEKLFF	TGTGCCAGCAGTTTATATAGGGAGGGGCGGAGAAATGAAAAACTGTTTTTT
12	TRBJ2-7	TRBV10-3	.	.	CATLGSGVEQYF	TGTGCCACTCTAGGCTCAGGGGTCGAGCAGTACTTC